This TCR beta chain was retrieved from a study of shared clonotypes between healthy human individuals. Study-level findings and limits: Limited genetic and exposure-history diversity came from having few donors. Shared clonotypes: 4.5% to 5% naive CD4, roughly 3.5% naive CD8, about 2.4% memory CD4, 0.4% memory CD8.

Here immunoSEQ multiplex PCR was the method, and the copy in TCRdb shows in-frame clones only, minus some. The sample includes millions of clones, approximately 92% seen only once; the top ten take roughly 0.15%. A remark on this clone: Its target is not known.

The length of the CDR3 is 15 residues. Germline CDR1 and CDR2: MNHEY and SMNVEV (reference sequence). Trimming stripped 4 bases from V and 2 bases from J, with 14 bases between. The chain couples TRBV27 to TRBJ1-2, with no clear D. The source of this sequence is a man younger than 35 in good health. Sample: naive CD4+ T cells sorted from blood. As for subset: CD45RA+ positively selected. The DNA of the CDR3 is TGTGCCAGCAGTTCGCCCGAGAAGGGCAACTATGGCTACACCTTC. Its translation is CASSSPEKGNYGYTF.